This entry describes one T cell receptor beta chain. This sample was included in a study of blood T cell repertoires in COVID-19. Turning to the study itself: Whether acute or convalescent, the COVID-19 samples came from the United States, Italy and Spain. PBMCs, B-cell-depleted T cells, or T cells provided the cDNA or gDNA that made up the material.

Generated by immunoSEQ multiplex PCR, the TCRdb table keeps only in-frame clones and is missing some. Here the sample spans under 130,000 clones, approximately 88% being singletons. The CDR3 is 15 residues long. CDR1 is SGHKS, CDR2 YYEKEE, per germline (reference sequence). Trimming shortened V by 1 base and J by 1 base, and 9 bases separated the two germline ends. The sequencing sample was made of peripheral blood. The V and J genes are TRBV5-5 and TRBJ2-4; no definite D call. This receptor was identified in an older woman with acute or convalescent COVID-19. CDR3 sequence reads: CASSLQLDAKNIQYF. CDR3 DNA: TGTGCCAGCAGCTTGCAACTCGATGCCAAAAACATTCAGTACTTC.